The clone carrying this TCR beta chain has just a few counts. Its antigen is not identified. Only in-frame clones appear in the TCRdb table, and some are missing; sequencing was by immunoSEQ multiplex PCR. The data contain fewer than 35,000 clones, around two thirds of them singletons. This CDR3 has 16 residues. V dropped 4 bases and J dropped 1 base, with 16 bases sitting between them. CDR1 and CDR2 (germline): ENHRY, SYGVKD. The data belong to a study of vaccination effects on CD4 cells after COVID-19. Regarding the study as a whole: Early timepoints after infection were absent, and convalescent patients were few in the study.

When nine to ten days of culture had elapsed, CD4+ T cells were isolated. The authors replaced half the medium with IL-2 medium on days 3 and 7. V is TRBV10-3 and J is TRBJ1-1; TRBD1 might be the D (5 bases). The clonotype originates from a human donor who received a COVID-19 vaccine. The source material was CD4+ T cells from PBMCs cultured without peptide, sampled before COVID-19 vaccination. DNA of the CDR3: TGTGCCATCAGTGGGGGGGGATTCGCCAGGAACACTGAAGCTTTCTTT. Encoded protein: CAISGGGFARNTEAFF.